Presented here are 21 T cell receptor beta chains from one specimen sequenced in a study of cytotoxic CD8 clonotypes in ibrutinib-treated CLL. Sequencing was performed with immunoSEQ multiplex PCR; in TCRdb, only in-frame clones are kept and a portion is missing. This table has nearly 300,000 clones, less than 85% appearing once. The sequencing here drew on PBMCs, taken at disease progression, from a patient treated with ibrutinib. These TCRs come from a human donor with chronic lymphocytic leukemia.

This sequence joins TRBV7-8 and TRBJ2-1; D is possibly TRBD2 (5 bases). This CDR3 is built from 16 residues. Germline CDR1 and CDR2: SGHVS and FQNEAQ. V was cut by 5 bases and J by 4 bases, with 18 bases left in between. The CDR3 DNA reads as TGTGCCAGCAGCGTCCCATGGTCGGGGAAATACAATGAGCAGTTCTTC. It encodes CASSVPWSGKYNEQFF. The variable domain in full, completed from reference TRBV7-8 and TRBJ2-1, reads GAGVSQSPRYKVAKRGQDVALRCDPISGHVSLFWYQQALGQGPEFLTYFQNEAQLDKSGLPSDRFFAERPEGSVSTLKIQRTQQEDSAVYLCASSVPWSGKYNEQFFGPGTRLTVL.

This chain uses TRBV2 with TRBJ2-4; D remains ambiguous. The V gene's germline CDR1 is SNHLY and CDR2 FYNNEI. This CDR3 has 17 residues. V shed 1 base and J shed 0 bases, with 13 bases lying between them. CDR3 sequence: CASSEGGMEKAKNIQYF. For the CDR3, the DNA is TGTGCCAGCAGTGAAGGTGGCATGGAAAAAGCCAAAAACATTCAGTACTTC.

CDR3 sequence (DNA): TGTGCCAGTAGTATTTGGGGTATCACTGAAGCTTTCTTT. As protein: CASSIWGITEAFF. J is TRBJ1-1 and V is TRBV19, with D uncertain. Trimming cost V 3 bases and J 4 bases, with 9 bases left between them. The CDR3 sequence is 13 residues long. From germline, CDR1 is LNHDA and CDR2 SQIVND (reference sequence).

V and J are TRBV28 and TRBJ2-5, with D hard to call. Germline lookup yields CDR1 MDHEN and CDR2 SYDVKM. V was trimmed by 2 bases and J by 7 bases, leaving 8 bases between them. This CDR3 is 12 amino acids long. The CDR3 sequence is CASSLLHGTQYF. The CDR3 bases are TGTGCCAGCAGTTTACTTCATGGGACCCAGTACTTC.

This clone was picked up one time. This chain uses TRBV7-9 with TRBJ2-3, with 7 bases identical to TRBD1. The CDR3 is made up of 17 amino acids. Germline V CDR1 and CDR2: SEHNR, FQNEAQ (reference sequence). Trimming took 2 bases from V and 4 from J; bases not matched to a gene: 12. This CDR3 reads CASSLFPGTELADTQYF. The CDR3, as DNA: TGTGCCAGCAGCTTATTCCCCGGGACAGAGCTTGCAGATACGCAGTATTTT.

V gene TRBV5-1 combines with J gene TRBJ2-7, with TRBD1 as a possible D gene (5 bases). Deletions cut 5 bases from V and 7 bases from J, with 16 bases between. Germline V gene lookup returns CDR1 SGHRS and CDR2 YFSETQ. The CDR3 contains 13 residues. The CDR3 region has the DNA TGCGCCAGCAGTTCCGGACAAGGTAGAGAGCAGTACTTC. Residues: CASSSGQGREQYF.

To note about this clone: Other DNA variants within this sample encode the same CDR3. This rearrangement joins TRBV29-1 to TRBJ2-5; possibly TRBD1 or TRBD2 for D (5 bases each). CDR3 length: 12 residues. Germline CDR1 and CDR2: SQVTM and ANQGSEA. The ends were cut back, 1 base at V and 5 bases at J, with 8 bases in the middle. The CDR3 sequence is CSVEGGGETQYF. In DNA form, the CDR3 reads TGCAGCGTTGAAGGGGGCGGGGAGACCCAGTACTTC.

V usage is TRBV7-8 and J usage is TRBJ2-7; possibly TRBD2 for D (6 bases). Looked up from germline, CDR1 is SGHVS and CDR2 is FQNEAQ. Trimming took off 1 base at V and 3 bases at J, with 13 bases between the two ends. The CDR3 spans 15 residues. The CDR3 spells CASSLGQGGYYEQYF. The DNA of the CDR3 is TGTGCCAGCAGCTTAGGTCAGGGAGGTTACTACGAGCAGTACTTC.

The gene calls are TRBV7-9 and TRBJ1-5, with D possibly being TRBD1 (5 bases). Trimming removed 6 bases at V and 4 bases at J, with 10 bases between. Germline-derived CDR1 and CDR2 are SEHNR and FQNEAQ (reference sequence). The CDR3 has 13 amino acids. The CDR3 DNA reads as TGTGCCAGCAGTAATGACAGAAATCAGCCCCAGCATTTT. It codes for CASSNDRNQPQHF.

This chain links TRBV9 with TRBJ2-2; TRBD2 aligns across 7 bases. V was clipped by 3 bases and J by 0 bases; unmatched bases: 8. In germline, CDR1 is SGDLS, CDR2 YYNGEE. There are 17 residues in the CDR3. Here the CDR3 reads CASSGSRERANTGELFF. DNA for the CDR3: TGTGCCAGCAGCGGCTCGCGGGAGCGAGCGAACACCGGGGAGCTGTTTTTT. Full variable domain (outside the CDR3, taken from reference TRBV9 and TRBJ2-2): DSGVTQTPKHLITATGQRVTLRCSPRSGDLSVYWYQQSLDQGLQFLIQYYNGEERAKGNILERFSAQQFPDLHSELNLSSLELGDSALYFCASSGSRERANTGELFFGEGSRLTVL.

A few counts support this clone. The CDR3 DNA sequence: TGCGCCAGCAGCTCGGGACCGCCCCAAGAGACCCAGTACTTC. It translates to CASSSGPPQETQYF. The chain is built from TRBV5-1 and TRBJ2-5; tentatively, D is TRBD1 or TRBD2 (5 bases each). The CDR3 runs 14 residues. V was trimmed by 3 bases and J by 1 base, leaving 10 bases between them. Germline V gives CDR1 SGHRS, CDR2 YFSETQ. The variable domain in full, with the rest retrieved from reference TRBV5-1 and TRBJ2-5, is KAGVTQTPRYLIKTRGQQVTLSCSPISGHRSVSWYQQTPGQGLQFLFEYFSETQRNKGNFPGRFSGRQFSNSRSEMNVSTLELGDSALYLCASSSGPPQETQYFGPGTRLLVL.

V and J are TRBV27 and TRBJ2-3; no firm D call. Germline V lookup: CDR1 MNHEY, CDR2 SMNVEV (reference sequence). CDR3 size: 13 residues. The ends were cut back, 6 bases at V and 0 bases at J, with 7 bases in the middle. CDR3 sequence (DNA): TGTGCCAGCAGGTACGGAAGCACAGATACGCAGTATTTT. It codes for CASRYGSTDTQYF.

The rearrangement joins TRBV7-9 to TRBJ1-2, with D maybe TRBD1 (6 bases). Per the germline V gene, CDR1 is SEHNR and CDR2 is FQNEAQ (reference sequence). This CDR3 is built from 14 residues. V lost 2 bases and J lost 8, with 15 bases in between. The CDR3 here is CASSLRQAKVGYTF. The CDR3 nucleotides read TGTGCCAGCAGCTTAAGACAGGCCAAAGTAGGCTACACCTTC.

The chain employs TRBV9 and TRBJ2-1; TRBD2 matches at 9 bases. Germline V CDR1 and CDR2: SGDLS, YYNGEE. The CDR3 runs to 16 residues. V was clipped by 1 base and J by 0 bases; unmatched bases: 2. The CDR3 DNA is TGTGCCAGCAGCGTACTAGCGGGAAGCTCCTACAATGAGCAGTTCTTC. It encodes CASSVLAGSSYNEQFF.

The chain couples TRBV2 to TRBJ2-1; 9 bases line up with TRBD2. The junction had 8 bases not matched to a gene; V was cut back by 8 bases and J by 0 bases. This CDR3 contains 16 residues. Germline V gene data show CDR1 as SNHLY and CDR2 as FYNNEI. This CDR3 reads CASPGLALTSYNEQFF. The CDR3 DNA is TGTGCCAGCCCCGGACTAGCGCTGACCTCCTACAATGAGCAGTTCTTC.

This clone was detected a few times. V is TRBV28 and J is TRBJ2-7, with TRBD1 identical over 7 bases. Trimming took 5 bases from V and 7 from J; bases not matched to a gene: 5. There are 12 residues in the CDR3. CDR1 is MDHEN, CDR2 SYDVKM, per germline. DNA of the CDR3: TGTGCCAGCAGTCTACAGGGGTGGGAGCAGTACTTC. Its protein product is CASSLQGWEQYF. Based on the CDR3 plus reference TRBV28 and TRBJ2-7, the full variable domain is DVKVTQSSRYLVKRTGEKVFLECVQDMDHENMFWYRQDPGLGLRLIYFSYDVKMKEKGDIPEGYSVSREKKERFSLILESASTNQTSMYLCASSLQGWEQYFGPGTRLTVT.

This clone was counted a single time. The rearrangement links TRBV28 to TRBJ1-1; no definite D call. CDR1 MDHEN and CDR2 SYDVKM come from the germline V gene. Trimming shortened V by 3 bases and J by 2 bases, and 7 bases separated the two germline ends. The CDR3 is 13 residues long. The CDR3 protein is CASSFPINTEAFF. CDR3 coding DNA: TGTGCCAGCAGTTTCCCAATTAACACTGAAGCTTTCTTT.

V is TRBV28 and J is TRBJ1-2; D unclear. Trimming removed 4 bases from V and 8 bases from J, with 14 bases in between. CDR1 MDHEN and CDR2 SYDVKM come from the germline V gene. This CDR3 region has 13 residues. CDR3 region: CASSSTWERGYTF. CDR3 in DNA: TGTGCCAGCAGTTCCACCTGGGAACGCGGCTACACCTTC.

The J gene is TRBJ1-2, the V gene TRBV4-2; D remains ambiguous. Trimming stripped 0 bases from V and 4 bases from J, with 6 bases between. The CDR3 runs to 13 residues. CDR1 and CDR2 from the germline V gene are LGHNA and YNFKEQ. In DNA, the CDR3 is TGTGCCAGCAGCCAAGATGTCGGCTATGGCTACACCTTC. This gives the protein CASSQDVGYGYTF.

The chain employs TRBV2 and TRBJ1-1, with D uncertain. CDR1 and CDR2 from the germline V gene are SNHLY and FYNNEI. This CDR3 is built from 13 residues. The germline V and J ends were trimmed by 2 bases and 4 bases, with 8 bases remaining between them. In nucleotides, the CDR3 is TGTGCCAGCAGTGAATTGGGATCCACTGAAGCTTTCTTT. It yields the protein CASSELGSTEAFF.

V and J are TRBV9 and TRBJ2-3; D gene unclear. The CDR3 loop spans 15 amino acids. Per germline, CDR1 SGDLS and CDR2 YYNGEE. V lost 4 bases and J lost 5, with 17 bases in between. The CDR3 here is CASSLYRESRDTQYF. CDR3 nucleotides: TGTGCCAGCAGCCTCTACCGTGAGAGTAGAGATACGCAGTATTTT.